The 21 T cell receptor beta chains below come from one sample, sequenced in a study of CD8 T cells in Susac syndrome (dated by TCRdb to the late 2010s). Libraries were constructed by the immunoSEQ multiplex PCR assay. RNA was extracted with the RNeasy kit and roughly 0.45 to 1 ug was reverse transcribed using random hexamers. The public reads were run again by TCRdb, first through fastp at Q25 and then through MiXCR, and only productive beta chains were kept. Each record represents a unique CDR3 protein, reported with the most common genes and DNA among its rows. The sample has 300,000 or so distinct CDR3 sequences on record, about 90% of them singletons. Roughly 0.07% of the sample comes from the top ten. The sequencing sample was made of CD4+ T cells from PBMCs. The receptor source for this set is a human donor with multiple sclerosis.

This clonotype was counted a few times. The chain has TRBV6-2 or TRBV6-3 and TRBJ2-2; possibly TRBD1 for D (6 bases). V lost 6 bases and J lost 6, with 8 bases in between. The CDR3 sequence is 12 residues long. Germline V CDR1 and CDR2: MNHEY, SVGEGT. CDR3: CASRQGPGELFF. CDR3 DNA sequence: TGTGCCAGCAGGCAGGGGCCCGGGGAGCTGTTTTTT.

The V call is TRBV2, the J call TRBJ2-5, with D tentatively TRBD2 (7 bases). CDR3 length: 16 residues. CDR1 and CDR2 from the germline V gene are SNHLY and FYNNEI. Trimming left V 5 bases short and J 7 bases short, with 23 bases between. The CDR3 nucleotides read TGTGCCAGCAGTCCTACCAGGGGAAGCGGGGACGTGACCCAGTACTTC. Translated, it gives CASSPTRGSGDVTQYF. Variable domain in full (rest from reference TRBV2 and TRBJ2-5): EPEVTQTPSHQVTQMGQEVILRCVPISNHLYFYWYRQILGQKVEFLVSFYNNEISEKSEIFDDQFSVERPDGSNFTLKIRSTKLEDSAMYFCASSPTRGSGDVTQYFGPGTRLLVL.

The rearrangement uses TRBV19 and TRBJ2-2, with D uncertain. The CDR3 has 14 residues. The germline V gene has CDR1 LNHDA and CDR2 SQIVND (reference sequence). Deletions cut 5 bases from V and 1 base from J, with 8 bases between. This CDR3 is CASSFHQNTGELFF. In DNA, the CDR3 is TGTGCCAGTAGTTTTCATCAGAACACCGGGGAGCTGTTTTTT.

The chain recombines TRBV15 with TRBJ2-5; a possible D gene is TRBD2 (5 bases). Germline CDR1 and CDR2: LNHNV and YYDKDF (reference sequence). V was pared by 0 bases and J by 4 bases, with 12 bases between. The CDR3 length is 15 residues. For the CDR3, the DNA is TGTGCCACCAGCAGAGATTTAGATCTAGCAGAGACCCAGTACTTC. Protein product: CATSRDLDLAETQYF.

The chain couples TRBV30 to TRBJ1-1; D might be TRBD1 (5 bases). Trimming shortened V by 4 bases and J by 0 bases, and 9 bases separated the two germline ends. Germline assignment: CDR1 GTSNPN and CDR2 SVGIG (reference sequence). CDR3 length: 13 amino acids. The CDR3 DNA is TGTGCCTGGAAGGGACGGGTGAACACTGAAGCTTTCTTT. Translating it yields CAWKGRVNTEAFF.

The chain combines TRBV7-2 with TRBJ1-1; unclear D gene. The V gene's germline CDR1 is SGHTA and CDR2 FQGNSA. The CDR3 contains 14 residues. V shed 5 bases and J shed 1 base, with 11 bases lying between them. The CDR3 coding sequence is TGTGCCAGCAGCCTGAGGAAGGGGAACACTGAAGCTTTCTTT. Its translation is CASSLRKGNTEAFF. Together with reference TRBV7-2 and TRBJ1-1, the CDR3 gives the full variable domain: GAGVSQSPSNKVTEKGKDVELRCDPISGHTALYWYRQSLGQGLEFLIYFQGNSAPDKSGLPSDRFSAERTGGSVSTLTIQRTQQEDSAVYLCASSLRKGNTEAFFGQGTRLTVV.

The CDR3 loop is CAWGPTTYEQYF. CDR3 coding DNA: TGTGCCTGGGGCCCTACGACCTACGAGCAGTACTTC. This chain joins TRBV30 and TRBJ2-7; unclear D gene. The CDR3 length is 12 residues. The germline CDR1 and CDR2 sequences are GTSNPN and SVGIG (reference sequence). Trimming took 5 bases from V and 2 from J, leaving 10 bases between them. Supplemented by reference TRBV30 and TRBJ2-7, the full variable domain reads SQTIHQWPATLVQPVGSPLSLECTVEGTSNPNLYWYRQAAGRGLQLLFYSVGIGQISSEVPQNLSASRPQDRQFILSSKKLLLSDSGFYLCAWGPTTYEQYFGPGTRLTVT.

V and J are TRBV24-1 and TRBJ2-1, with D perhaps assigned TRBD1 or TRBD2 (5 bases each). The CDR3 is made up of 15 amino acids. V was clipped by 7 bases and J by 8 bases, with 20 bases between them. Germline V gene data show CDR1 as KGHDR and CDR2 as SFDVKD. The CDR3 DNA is TGTGCCACCAGCTCTCACGGGGCTAGGGGATATGAGCAGTTCTTC. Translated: CATSSHGARGYEQFF.

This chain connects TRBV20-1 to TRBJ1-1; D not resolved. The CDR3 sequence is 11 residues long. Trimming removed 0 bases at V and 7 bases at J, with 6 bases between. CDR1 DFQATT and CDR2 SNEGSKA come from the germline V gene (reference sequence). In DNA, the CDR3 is TGCAGTGCTAGAGACCCAGTTGAAGCTTTCTTT. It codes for CSARDPVEAFF.

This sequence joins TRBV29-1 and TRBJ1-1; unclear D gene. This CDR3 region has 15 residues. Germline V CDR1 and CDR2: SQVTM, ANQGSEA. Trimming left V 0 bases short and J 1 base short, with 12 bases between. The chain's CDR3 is CSVEDPHGRNTEAFF. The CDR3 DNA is TGCAGCGTTGAAGACCCACATGGAAGGAACACTGAAGCTTTCTTT.

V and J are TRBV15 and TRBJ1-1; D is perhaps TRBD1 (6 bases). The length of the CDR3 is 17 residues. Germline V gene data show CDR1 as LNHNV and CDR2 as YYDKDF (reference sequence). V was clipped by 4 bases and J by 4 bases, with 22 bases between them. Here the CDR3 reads CATSTVDQALQGTEAFF. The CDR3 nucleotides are TGTGCCACCAGCACAGTTGACCAGGCCCTACAGGGCACTGAAGCTTTCTTT.

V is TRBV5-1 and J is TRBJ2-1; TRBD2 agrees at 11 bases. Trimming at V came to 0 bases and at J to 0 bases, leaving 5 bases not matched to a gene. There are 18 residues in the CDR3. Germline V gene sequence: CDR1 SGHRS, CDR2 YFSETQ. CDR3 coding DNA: TGCGCCAGCAGCTTGGGGGACCTAGCGGGGGGCTCCTACAATGAGCAGTTCTTC. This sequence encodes CASSLGDLAGGSYNEQFF.

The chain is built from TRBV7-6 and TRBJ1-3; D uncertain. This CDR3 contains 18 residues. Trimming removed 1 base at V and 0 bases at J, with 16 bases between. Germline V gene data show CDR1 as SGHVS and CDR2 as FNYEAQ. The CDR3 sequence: CASSLGGGRGSSGNTIYF. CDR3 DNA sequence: TGTGCCAGCAGCTTAGGGGGAGGTAGAGGGAGCTCTGGAAACACCATATATTTT.

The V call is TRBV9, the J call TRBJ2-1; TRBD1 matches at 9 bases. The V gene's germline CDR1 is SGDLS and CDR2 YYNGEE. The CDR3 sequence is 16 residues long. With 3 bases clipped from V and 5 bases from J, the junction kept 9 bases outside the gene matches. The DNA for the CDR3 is TGTGCCAGCAGCGCCTCCTCCGGGACAGGGAACAATGAGCAGTTCTTC. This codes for CASSASSGTGNNEQFF.

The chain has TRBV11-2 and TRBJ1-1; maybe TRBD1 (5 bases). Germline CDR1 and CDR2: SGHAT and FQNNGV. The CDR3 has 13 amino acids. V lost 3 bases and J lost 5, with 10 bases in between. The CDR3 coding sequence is TGTGCCAGCAGCTTTCAGGGCAGGACTGAAGCTTTCTTT. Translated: CASSFQGRTEAFF.

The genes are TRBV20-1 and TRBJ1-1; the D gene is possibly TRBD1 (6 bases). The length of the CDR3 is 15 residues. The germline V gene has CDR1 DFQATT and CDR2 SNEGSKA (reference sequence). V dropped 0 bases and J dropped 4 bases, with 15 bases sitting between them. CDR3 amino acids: CSARDGGFRGTEAFF. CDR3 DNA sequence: TGCAGTGCTAGAGATGGGGGCTTCCGAGGCACTGAAGCTTTCTTT.

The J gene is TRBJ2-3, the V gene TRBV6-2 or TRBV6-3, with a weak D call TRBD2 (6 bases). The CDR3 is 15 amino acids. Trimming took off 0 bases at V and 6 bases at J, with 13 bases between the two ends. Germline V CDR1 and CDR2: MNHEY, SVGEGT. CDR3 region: CASSYSRGGSDTQYF. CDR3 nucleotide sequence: TGTGCCAGCAGTTACTCAAGGGGAGGATCGGATACGCAGTATTTT.

The CDR3 is CASSASGGPFADTQYF. The CDR3 region has the DNA TGCGCCAGCAGTGCTAGCGGGGGCCCGTTCGCAGATACGCAGTATTTT. The chain is built from TRBV10-2 and TRBJ2-3, with 10 bases aligning to TRBD2. Per the germline V gene, CDR1 is WSHSY and CDR2 is SAAADI. Losses at the gene ends were 4 bases for V and 4 bases for J; bases not matched to a gene: 8. This CDR3 has 16 amino acids.

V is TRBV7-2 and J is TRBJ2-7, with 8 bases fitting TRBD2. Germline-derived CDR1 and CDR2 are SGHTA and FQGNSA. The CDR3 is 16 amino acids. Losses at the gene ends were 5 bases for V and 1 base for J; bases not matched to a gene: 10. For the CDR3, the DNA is TGTGCCAGCAGCCTAAGGACTAGCCCCCAGTCCTACGAGCAGTACTTC. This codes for CASSLRTSPQSYEQYF.

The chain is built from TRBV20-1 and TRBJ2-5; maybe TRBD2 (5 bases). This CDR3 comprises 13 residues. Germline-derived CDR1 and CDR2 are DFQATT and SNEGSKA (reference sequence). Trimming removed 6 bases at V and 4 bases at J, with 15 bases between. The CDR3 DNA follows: TGCAGTGCCACTAGGACTGAACGAGAGACCCAGTACTTC. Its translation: CSATRTERETQYF.

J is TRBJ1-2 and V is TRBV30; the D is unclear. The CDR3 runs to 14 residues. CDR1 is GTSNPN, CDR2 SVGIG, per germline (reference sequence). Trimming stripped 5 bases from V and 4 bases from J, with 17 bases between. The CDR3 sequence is CAWGQDQLGYGYTF. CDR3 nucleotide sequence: TGTGCCTGGGGTCAAGACCAGCTGGGCTATGGCTACACCTTC. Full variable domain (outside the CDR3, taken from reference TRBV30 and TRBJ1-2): SQTIHQWPATLVQPVGSPLSLECTVEGTSNPNLYWYRQAAGRGLQLLFYSVGIGQISSEVPQNLSASRPQDRQFILSSKKLLLSDSGFYLCAWGQDQLGYGYTFGSGTRLTVV.